This T cell receptor beta chain is drawn from a study of beta chain features in type 1 diabetes. Study outcomes and limitations: Relative to healthy donors, patients appeared to have naive, central memory and Treg TCRB repertoires that were more similar. Among type 1 diabetes patients, VDJ junctions had fewer insertions and more deletions. Moderately but significantly shorter TCRB CDR3s were found in Type 1 diabetes patients in all four CD4+ subsets.

Of the isolated RNA, all was reverse transcribed, and so the sequenced material was expressed TCRB transcripts. TCRdb's table, derived via immunoSEQ multiplex PCR, lists solely in-frame clones and lacks some. The sample shows hundreds of thousands of clones, over 12% of them seen only once. Each population that was sorted was more than 98% pure. For this clone: The antigen remains unidentified.

This CDR3 spans 15 amino acids. The V end was cut by 0 bases, the J end by 0 bases, with 8 bases between. Germline lookup yields CDR1 GTSNPN and CDR2 SVGIG (reference sequence). This receptor was obtained from a young man with type 1 diabetes. The sample taken for sequencing was naive CD4+ T cells from blood. The rearrangement joins TRBV30 to TRBJ2-2; the D is unclear. The CDR3 DNA follows: TGTGCCTGGAGTGTAGGGCACGCGAACACCGGGGAGCTGTTTTTT. Translated, it gives CAWSVGHANTGELFF.